The 19 T cell receptor beta chains given below trace back to one sample, sequenced in a study of T-cell memory formation after mild COVID-19. TCRdb processed the 5' RACE reads anew with MiXCR; each CDR3 protein has one entry. The sample shows under 350,000 distinct CDR3 sequences, around 15% of them seen only once. The sequenced material came from PBMCs or a T cell subset sorted from them (not recorded which). All receptors come from a man younger than 35 who had mild COVID-19 (a few samples of this study predate the infection). Cell type and time point are not known.

V is TRBV2 and J is TRBJ2-1, with 7 bases identical to TRBD1. The J segment lost 4 bases and the V segment lost 10 bases, leaving 7 bases of the junction unmatched. Germline CDR1 is SNHLY and CDR2 is FYNNEI. This CDR3 region has 13 residues. The CDR3: CATRQGKYNEQFF. CDR3 nucleotide sequence: TGTGCCACCAGACAGGGTAAATACAATGAGCAGTTCTTC.

The table lists this clonotype with a few counts. The chain links TRBV7-9 to TRBJ1-6; TRBD1 is a possible D gene (6 bases). Trimming took 0 bases from V and 7 from J, leaving 10 bases between them. The CDR3 contains 15 residues. Germline V gene lookup returns CDR1 SEHNR and CDR2 FQNEAQ (reference sequence). The CDR3 here is CASSLAPGANSPLHF. CDR3 in DNA: TGTGCCAGCAGCTTAGCGCCAGGGGCCAATTCACCCCTCCACTTT. The full variable domain, rest sourced from reference TRBV7-9 and TRBJ1-6, is DTGVSQNPRHKITKRGQNVTFRCDPISEHNRLYWYRQTLGQGPEFLTYFQNEAQLEKSRLLSDRFSAERPKGSFSTLEIQRTEQGDSAMYLCASSLAPGANSPLHFGNGTRLTVT.

In this sample, this clonotype turned up a few times. This chain links TRBV6-5 with TRBJ2-3, with 8 bases fitting TRBD2. The V segment lost 2 bases and the J segment 2 bases; nucleotides outside the gene matches: 6. In germline, CDR1 is MNHEY, CDR2 SVGAGI. The CDR3 contains 16 residues. CDR3 residues: CASSYTSGGITDTQYF. CDR3 DNA: TGTGCCAGCAGTTACACGTCGGGGGGGATCACAGATACGCAGTATTTT.

V usage is TRBV7-2 and J usage is TRBJ1-4, with D hard to call. Germline CDR1 is SGHTA and CDR2 is FQGNSA. The CDR3 loop spans 15 amino acids. Trimming cost V 11 bases and J 10 bases, with 26 bases left between them. CDR3 region: CASQKEARPGRKLFF. The CDR3 coding sequence is TGTGCCTCTCAGAAGGAGGCCCGCCCCGGGAGAAAACTGTTTTTT. Full variable domain (rest looked up from reference TRBV7-2 and TRBJ1-4): GAGVSQSPSNKVTEKGKDVELRCDPISGHTALYWYRQSLGQGLEFLIYFQGNSAPDKSGLPSDRFSAERTGGSVSTLTIQRTQQEDSAVYLCASQKEARPGRKLFFGSGTQLSVL.

CDR3 region: CATSDSRGSSGYTF. CDR3 bases: TGTGCCACCAGTGATTCACGGGGCTCCTCGGGCTACACCTTC. The chain is built from TRBV24-1 and TRBJ1-2; tentatively, D is TRBD1 (5 bases). The V end was cut by 2 bases, the J end by 8 bases, with 14 bases between. This CDR3 region has 14 residues. CDR1 KGHDR and CDR2 SFDVKD come from the germline V gene.

This clonotype showed up many times. The V call is TRBV5-1, the J call TRBJ1-2; perhaps TRBD1 as D (6 bases). Between the trimmed V and J ends, which lost 1 base and 2 bases, there was a span of 9 bases. CDR1 SGHRS and CDR2 YFSETQ come from the germline V gene. The CDR3 is 14 amino acids. The CDR3 coding sequence is TGCGCCAGCAGCTTGAGACAGGAGAACTATGGCTACACCTTC. Amino acid sequence: CASSLRQENYGYTF.

This clonotype showed up many times. V usage is TRBV12-3 or TRBV12-4 and J usage is TRBJ2-3; 8 bases map to TRBD2. Trimming cost V 8 bases and J 3 bases; bases outside gene matches: 10. The CDR3 has 15 residues. The CDR3 DNA reads TGTGCCAGCCTACCCACTAGCGGTTCGACAGATACGCAGTATTTT. This gives the protein CASLPTSGSTDTQYF.

This clonotype was recorded a few times. The gene calls are TRBV14 and TRBJ1-1; D is unclear. With 4 bases removed from V and 7 bases from J, the gap between germline ends came to 10 bases. There are 12 residues in the CDR3. Germline V gives CDR1 SGHDN, CDR2 FVKESK. CDR3 amino acids: CASSPTGFEAFF. The CDR3 DNA reads TGTGCCAGCAGCCCGACGGGGTTTGAAGCTTTCTTT.

V gene TRBV29-1 combines with J gene TRBJ2-7, with 7 bases identical to TRBD2. CDR1 is SQVTM and CDR2 is ANQGSEA in the germline V gene. The CDR3 contains 13 residues. The V and J ends lost 6 bases and 0 bases, in that order; junction bases with no gene match: 5. The CDR3 sequence is CSVGGEDSYEQYF. The CDR3 nucleotides read TGCAGCGTGGGGGGGGAAGACTCCTACGAGCAGTACTTC.

The chain carries TRBV5-1 and TRBJ2-3; 7 bases are shared with TRBD1. Germline lookup yields CDR1 SGHRS and CDR2 YFSETQ. The length of the CDR3 is 16 residues. After removal of 4 bases from V and 3 bases from J, the junction contained 11 bases not matched to a gene. CDR3 nucleotide sequence: TGCGCCAGCAGCACCCCAACAGGGGTCAAAACAGATACGCAGTATTTT. It specifies CASSTPTGVKTDTQYF.

This clonotype appeared a few times. The rearrangement uses TRBV5-1 and TRBJ2-7; the D gene is possibly TRBD1 (6 bases). Germline values: CDR1 SGHRS, CDR2 YFSETQ. The CDR3 spans 12 residues. Trimming took 3 bases from V and 6 from J, leaving 10 bases between them. The CDR3 protein is CASSSQGTEQYF. CDR3 nucleotide sequence: TGCGCCAGCAGCTCACAGGGAACCGAGCAGTACTTC.

This clonotype has just a few counts. The chain carries TRBV20-1 and TRBJ2-6, with TRBD2 matching over 7 bases. V shed 4 bases, J shed 0 bases, and the junction held 9 bases outside the gene matches. Germline lookup yields CDR1 DFQATT and CDR2 SNEGSKA (reference sequence). The CDR3 has 17 residues. The CDR3 reads CSAKGSGYPSGANVLTF. In nucleotides, the CDR3 is TGCAGTGCTAAAGGTAGCGGGTATCCCTCTGGGGCCAACGTCCTGACTTTC.

This chain links TRBV29-1 with TRBJ2-5; 14 bases fit TRBD2. From germline, CDR1 is SQVTM and CDR2 ANQGSEA. CDR3 length: 15 residues. CDR3 loop: CSVGLAGGVQETQYF. CDR3 coding DNA: TGCTCAGTTGGACTAGCGGGGGGCGTACAAGAGACCCAGTACTTC.

The chain carries TRBV7-2 and TRBJ2-7; no clear D. Germline values: CDR1 SGHTA, CDR2 FQGNSA. The V end was cut by 4 bases, the J end by 0 bases, with 13 bases between. This CDR3 is 15 amino acids long. CDR3 region: CASSSPKKGSYEQYF. Here the CDR3 DNA reads TGTGCCAGCAGCTCGCCGAAGAAGGGCTCCTACGAGCAGTACTTC. Combining the CDR3 with reference TRBV7-2 and TRBJ2-7 gives the whole variable domain GAGVSQSPSNKVTEKGKDVELRCDPISGHTALYWYRQSLGQGLEFLIYFQGNSAPDKSGLPSDRFSAERTGGSVSTLTIQRTQQEDSAVYLCASSSPKKGSYEQYFGPGTRLTVT.

This clonotype showed up just a few times. The gene calls are TRBV5-1 and TRBJ2-2, with TRBD2 matching 9 bases. CDR1 is SGHRS and CDR2 is YFSETQ in the germline V gene. V shed 5 bases and J 4 bases; nucleotides not matched to a gene: 3. This CDR3 is 14 amino acids long. The CDR3 sequence is CASSLTSGTGELFF. CDR3 nucleotide sequence: TGCGCCAGCAGTTTGACTAGCGGCACCGGGGAGCTGTTTTTT.

This clonotype was seen a handful of times. The J gene is TRBJ2-7, the V gene TRBV5-6, with D perhaps given as TRBD1 or TRBD2 (5 bases each). This CDR3 contains 14 residues. Germline CDR1 and CDR2: SGHDT and YYEEEE. The ends were cut back, 2 bases at V and 2 bases at J, with 11 bases in the middle. CDR3 protein: CASSFRDATYEQYV. CDR3 coding DNA: TGTGCCAGCAGCTTCCGGGACGCCACCTACGAGCAGTACGTC.

The rearrangement links TRBV4-1 to TRBJ1-5; the D is unclear. Looked up from germline, CDR1 is MGHRA and CDR2 is YSYEKL. CDR3 length: 15 residues. V was shortened by 0 bases and J by 7 bases, with 13 bases between the two germline ends. As DNA, the CDR3 is TGCGCCAGCAGCCAAGAAGCCGGGTATCGACAGCCCCAGCATTTT. It is translated as CASSQEAGYRQPQHF.

The V and J genes are TRBV24-1 and TRBJ2-4; D gene unclear. V gave up 4 bases and J gave up 0 bases, with 9 bases separating them. Germline CDR1 reads KGHDR; CDR2 reads SFDVKD. The CDR3 length is 15 residues. The CDR3 nucleotides are TGTGCCACCAGTGACCCCTCTCTAGCCAAAAACATTCAGTACTTC. This translates into CATSDPSLAKNIQYF.

The chain recombines TRBV4-3 with TRBJ1-5; tentatively, D is TRBD1 (6 bases). Germline CDR1 is LGHNA and CDR2 is YSLEER. The CDR3 loop spans 16 amino acids. The V end lost 0 bases, the J end lost 3 bases, and 12 bases lay between the germline ends. Here the CDR3 reads CASSQDWTAYNQPQHF. The CDR3 coding sequence is TGCGCCAGCAGCCAAGATTGGACAGCTTACAATCAGCCCCAGCATTTT.